Below, 32 T cell receptor beta chains from the same sample are listed, as sequenced in a study of T cell repertoires in cytomegalovirus infection. TCRdb independently ran MiXCR on the reads; one entry per CDR3 protein. The repertoire has more than 500,000 distinct CDR3 sequences, about 15% of them found once; the top ten carry 20% to 30%. Sequencing used CD8+ T cells from PBMCs. The receptors stem from a human donor in good health (CMV status not recorded). Some clones in this sample may be carry-over from other donors' samples.

There are many counts of this clonotype. The chain has TRBV6-4 and TRBJ1-1; D uncertain. This CDR3 contains 14 residues. The germline CDR1 and CDR2 sequences are MRHNA and SNTAGT. Trimming removed 3 bases from V and 3 bases from J, with 11 bases in between. CDR3 protein: CASSESSRHTEAFF. CDR3 in DNA: TGTGCCAGCAGTGAATCGTCCCGGCACACTGAAGCTTTCTTT.

A word on this clonotype: A much larger clone lies one base from this, so it may be a read error. This likely comes from a read error, as the CDR3 has no conserved phenylalanine or tryptophan at its end. The DNA is left out, because the CDR3 cannot be placed on it with certainty; the CDR3 is given as TCRdb lists it. The chain joins TRBV7-2 to TRBJ2-7; TRBD1, the D gene given by the table, was not confirmed from the DNA. The CDR3 length equals 10 residues, ends included. The germline V gene has CDR1 SGHTA and CDR2 FQGNSA. This chain's CDR3 is CASSLDMTEA.

This clonotype was seen at least ten times. J is TRBJ1-1 and V is TRBV11-2; D gene ambiguous. The CDR3 length is 16 residues. The ends were cut back, 3 bases at V and 2 bases at J, with 16 bases in the middle. Germline V lookup: CDR1 SGHAT, CDR2 FQNNGV. The CDR3 bases are TGTGCCAGCAGCTTTTGGCAGCCAGCAAAAAACACTGAAGCTTTCTTT. This encodes CASSFWQPAKNTEAFF. Full variable domain (rest looked up from reference TRBV11-2 and TRBJ1-1): EAGVAQSPRYKIIEKRQSVAFWCNPISGHATLYWYQQILGQGPKLLIQFQNNGVVDDSQLPKDRFSAERLKGVDSTLKIQPAKLEDSAVYLCASSFWQPAKNTEAFFGQGTRLTVV.

This clonotype was seen only a few times. The CDR3 sequence is CASSDLGSGNTIYF. CDR3 in DNA: TGCGCCAGCAGTGACCTGGGCTCTGGAAACACCATATATTTT. This sequence joins TRBV10-2 and TRBJ1-3; D uncertain. This CDR3 has 14 residues. The germline V gene has CDR1 WSHSY and CDR2 SAAADI. With 3 bases removed from V and 0 bases from J, the gap between germline ends came to 6 bases.

This clonotype was seen many times. The chain carries TRBV9 and TRBJ1-1; D unresolved. This CDR3 has 13 amino acids. The germline CDR1 and CDR2 sequences are SGDLS and YYNGEE. V lost 0 bases to trimming and J lost 8 bases, with 11 bases between them. The DNA for the CDR3 is TGTGCCAGCAGCGTAGCTTCGGCACGCGAAGCTTTCTTT. Translating it yields CASSVASAREAFF.

J is TRBJ2-1 and V is TRBV30; D is ambiguous. There are 13 residues in the CDR3. In germline, CDR1 is GTSNPN, CDR2 SVGIG (reference sequence). V was cut by 4 bases and J by 4 bases, with 11 bases left in between. In DNA, the CDR3 is TGTGCCTGGACCCCCGCCCTATACAATGAGCAGTTCTTC. Translating gives CAWTPALYNEQFF.

This clonotype was detected ten times or more. This rearrangement joins TRBV19 to TRBJ2-1; TRBD1 aligns across 7 bases. CDR1 is LNHDA, CDR2 SQIVND, per germline (reference sequence). This CDR3 comprises 16 residues. The ends lost 5 bases at V and 3 bases at J; junction bases unmatched: 10. The CDR3 region is CASSPKTGHNYNEQFF. DNA for the CDR3: TGTGCCAGTAGTCCTAAGACAGGGCACAACTACAATGAGCAGTTCTTC.

This clonotype was observed many times. V gene TRBV7-9 combines with J gene TRBJ2-1; 8 bases map to TRBD2. V dropped 1 base and J dropped 0; count of bases not matched to a gene: 8. Germline-derived CDR1 and CDR2 are SEHNR and FQNEAQ (reference sequence). CDR3 size: 18 residues. CDR3 residues: CASSLEGVAGSSYNEQFF. The CDR3 DNA reads as TGTGCCAGCAGCTTAGAGGGAGTAGCGGGGAGCTCCTACAATGAGCAGTTCTTC.

V is TRBV13 and J is TRBJ2-1; D is undetermined. This CDR3 spans 14 amino acids. Trimming stripped 6 bases from V and 3 bases from J, with 12 bases between. In germline, CDR1 is PRHDT, CDR2 FYEKMQ (reference sequence). CDR3 sequence: CASSPSRNYNEQFF. CDR3 coding DNA: TGTGCCAGCAGTCCCTCCAGGAACTACAATGAGCAGTTCTTC.

This clonotype was found a few times. The gene calls are TRBV6-5 and TRBJ1-2; D uncertain. V was cut by 2 bases and J by 4 bases, with 8 bases left in between. Germline CDR1 MNHEY, CDR2 SVGAGI. CDR3 length: 13 amino acids. The CDR3 region is CASSYDGVYGYTF. The DNA of the CDR3 is TGTGCCAGCAGTTACGATGGAGTCTATGGCTACACCTTC.

As to this clonotype: This may arise from a read error, as a much more abundant clone is one base away. The V call is TRBV5-6, the J call TRBJ2-5, with a tentative D call TRBD2 (5 bases). This CDR3 contains 14 residues. CDR1 and CDR2 from the germline V gene are SGHDT and YYEEEE. V lost 1 base to trimming and J lost 5 bases, with 12 bases between them. CDR3 DNA sequence: TGTGCCAGCAGCTTGCGAGGGTTGAATGAGACCCAGTACTTC. It is translated as CASSLRGLNETQYF.

For this clonotype: Relative to the germline gene, one junction end is altered; a read error may explain this. The chain links TRBV7-8 to TRBJ2-3; D might be TRBD2 (6 bases). The germline CDR1 and CDR2 sequences are SGHVS and FQNEAQ. The CDR3 is 20 residues long. CDR3 loop: CASSLVFISTLALITDTRYF. CDR3 sequence (DNA): TGTGCCAGCAGCTTAGTGTTTATATCCACACTAGCCCTTATCACAGATACGCGGTATTTT.

The chain links TRBV5-1 to TRBJ1-6; 7 bases map to TRBD1. The germline V gene encodes CDR1 SGHRS and CDR2 YFSETQ. CDR3 size: 16 residues. The V gene end was trimmed by 3 bases and the J gene end by 2 bases; junction bases not matched to a gene: 5. CDR3 sequence: CASSSQGRTYNSPLHF. The CDR3 bases are TGCGCCAGCAGCTCACAGGGGAGGACCTATAATTCACCCCTCCACTTT.

There are a few counts of this clonotype. This chain uses TRBV28 with TRBJ2-7, with 7 bases matching TRBD1. The CDR3 length is 15 residues. Germline assignment: CDR1 MDHEN and CDR2 SYDVKM. J gave up 0 bases and V 6 bases, and 8 bases lay outside the gene matches. CDR3 region: CASSLTGADSYEQYF. CDR3 nucleotides: TGTGCCAGCAGCCTCACAGGGGCCGACTCCTACGAGCAGTACTTC.

This clonotype was seen at least ten times. The genes are TRBV7-6 and TRBJ1-2; no definite D call. The CDR3 consists of 12 residues. Looked up from germline, CDR1 is SGHVS and CDR2 is FNYEAQ. Trimming stripped 1 base from V and 7 bases from J, with 7 bases between. For the CDR3, the DNA is TGTGCCAGCAGCTTAGTCAACGGTGGCTACACCTTC. Protein: CASSLVNGGYTF.

This clonotype was counted at least ten times. The gene calls are TRBV10-3 and TRBJ2-1, with D possibly called TRBD1 or TRBD2 (5 bases each). The V gene lost 3 bases and the J gene lost 0 bases, with 9 bases spanning the gap. CDR1 is ENHRY, CDR2 SYGVKD, per germline. CDR3 length: 15 amino acids. The CDR3 sequence is CAISDRDHSYNEQFF. The CDR3 DNA reads TGTGCCATCAGTGATCGGGACCACTCCTACAATGAGCAGTTCTTC.

A single count supports this clonotype. The junction departs from the called germline gene at one end, perhaps through a read error. This chain connects TRBV9 to TRBJ2-3; D is perhaps TRBD2 (6 bases). Germline CDR1 SGDLS, CDR2 YYNGEE. This CDR3 spans 15 amino acids. Written as DNA, the CDR3 is TGTGCCAGCCGCGTAGCCGGGAGTACGGGGGATACGCAGTATTTT. Its translation: CASRVAGSTGDTQYF.

Ten or more counts support this clonotype. V gene TRBV7-3 combines with J gene TRBJ2-1, with D perhaps TRBD2 (6 bases). The CDR3 is 16 residues long. The V and J ends lost 4 bases and 1 base respectively, with 14 bases between them. Per the germline V gene, CDR1 is SGHTA and CDR2 is FQGTGA. The CDR3 DNA sequence: TGTGCCAGCAGCTACAGAGTAGGAGGGTCCTACAATGAGCAGTTCTTC. It specifies CASSYRVGGSYNEQFF.

The chain joins TRBV28 to TRBJ2-3, with 8 bases that match TRBD2. The length of the CDR3 is 15 residues. The ends lost 7 bases at V and 1 base at J; junction bases unmatched: 7. Germline V gene sequence: CDR1 MDHEN, CDR2 SYDVKM. The DNA of the CDR3 is TGTGCCAGCACCTCAAGCGGGAGTCGCACAGATACGCAGTATTTT. Protein: CASTSSGSRTDTQYF.

This clonotype was counted only a few times. A read error may account for a junction end that differs from germline. This rearrangement joins TRBV5-3 to TRBJ1-4; 9 bases are shared with TRBD1. TRBV5-3 is an open reading frame, and its role is uncertain. The length of the CDR3 is 15 residues. CDR3: CASSSGQGNGEKLFF. In DNA, the CDR3 is TGTGCCAGCAGCTCGGGACAGGGCAACGGTGAAAAACTGTTTTTT.

This clonotype was counted ten times or more. The chain is built from TRBV7-9 and TRBJ2-3, with 13 bases that match TRBD2. The CDR3 extends over 17 amino acids. V lost 5 bases, J lost 2 bases, and 7 bases stayed unmatched. The germline V gene has CDR1 SEHNR and CDR2 FQNEAQ (reference sequence). In nucleotides, the CDR3 is TGTGCCAGCAGCCCACGACTAGCGGGAGGATCCACAGATACGCAGTATTTT. Residues: CASSPRLAGGSTDTQYF.

This chain links TRBV9 with TRBJ2-1; no clear D. Germline V gene sequence: CDR1 SGDLS, CDR2 YYNGEE. The CDR3 has 13 amino acids. Between the trimmed V and J ends, which lost 3 bases and 4 bases, there was a span of 8 bases. This chain's CDR3 is CASSGTYYNEQFF. CDR3 nucleotides: TGTGCCAGCAGCGGGACGTATTACAATGAGCAGTTCTTC.

V gene TRBV19 combines with J gene TRBJ2-7, with D possibly matching TRBD2 (7 bases). Per the germline V gene, CDR1 is LNHDA and CDR2 is SQIVND (reference sequence). The CDR3 is made up of 14 amino acids. The ends were cut back, 2 bases at V and 2 bases at J, with 10 bases in the middle. CDR3 region: CASSIKRDTYEQYF. CDR3 DNA: TGTGCCAGTAGTATAAAGCGGGACACCTACGAGCAGTACTTC. Complete variable domain (other parts from reference TRBV19 and TRBJ2-7): DGGITQSPKYLFRKEGQNVTLSCEQNLNHDAMYWYRQDPGQGLRLIYYSQIVNDFQKGDIAEGYSVSREKKESFPLTVTSAQKNPTAFYLCASSIKRDTYEQYFGPGTRLTVT.

This clonotype has only a few counts. V is TRBV5-5 and J is TRBJ1-5; TRBD1 is a possible D gene (5 bases). The ends were cut back, 1 base at V and 4 bases at J, with 12 bases in the middle. CDR1 and CDR2 (germline): SGHKS, YYEKEE (reference sequence). This CDR3 spans 15 amino acids. CDR3 region: CASSLRGLKNQPQHF. CDR3 in DNA: TGTGCCAGCAGCTTGCGGGGGTTGAAGAATCAGCCCCAGCATTTT.

The chain carries TRBV19 and TRBJ1-1; no clear D gene. CDR1 and CDR2 (germline): LNHDA, SQIVND (reference sequence). V lost 2 bases, J lost 0 bases, and 7 bases lay in between. The CDR3 extends over 14 amino acids. This CDR3 is CASSISDVNTEAFF. The CDR3 DNA follows: TGTGCCAGTAGTATATCAGACGTGAACACTGAAGCTTTCTTT.

This clonotype was counted ten times or more. CDR3 protein: CASPPDRGFTDTQYF. Written as DNA, the CDR3 is TGTGCCAGCCCCCCGGACAGAGGCTTCACAGATACGCAGTATTTT. The rearrangement uses TRBV12-3 or TRBV12-4 and TRBJ2-3; TRBD1 is a possible D gene (6 bases). CDR3 length: 15 amino acids. Trimming took off 8 bases at V and 2 bases at J, with 17 bases between the two ends.

This clonotype has a count of ten or more. This rearrangement joins TRBV11-2 to TRBJ1-4; possibly TRBD1 for D (6 bases). Trimming pared 2 bases from V and 3 bases from J, leaving 16 bases between. The CDR3 is made up of 17 amino acids. Germline V gives CDR1 SGHAT, CDR2 FQNNGV. The CDR3 bases are TGTGCCAGCAGCTTAATTTCCCCGGACAGTCCTAATGAAAAACTGTTTTTT. Its translation: CASSLISPDSPNEKLFF.

This rearrangement joins TRBV5-4 to TRBJ2-1; D unclear. Trimming shortened V by 1 base and J by 5 bases, and 13 bases separated the two germline ends. The germline V gene has CDR1 SGHNT and CDR2 YYREEE (reference sequence). The CDR3 is 15 amino acids. CDR3 nucleotide sequence: TGTGCCAGCAGCTTGAGAAGCGAGACTCACAATGAGCAGTTCTTC. Residues: CASSLRSETHNEQFF.

This clonotype was counted many times. The genes are TRBV12-3 or TRBV12-4 and TRBJ1-4; TRBD1 matches 9 bases. J gave up 4 bases and V 5 bases, and 8 bases lay outside the gene matches. CDR3 length equals 16 residues. In DNA form, the CDR3 reads TGTGCCAGCAGTCCTGAGGGGACAGGGTTTAATGAAAAACTGTTTTTT. It yields the protein CASSPEGTGFNEKLFF.

This clonotype was seen repeatedly, ten times or more. The chain links TRBV11-2 to TRBJ2-1; D tentatively fits TRBD1 or TRBD2 (5 bases each). Looked up from germline, CDR1 is SGHAT and CDR2 is FQNNGV. This CDR3 has 17 residues. V was cut by 0 bases and J by 6 bases, with 18 bases left in between. The CDR3 sequence is CASSLDPGTGVSNEQFF. In nucleotides, the CDR3 is TGTGCCAGCAGCTTAGATCCCGGGACGGGCGTTTCCAATGAGCAGTTCTTC.

At least ten counts were recorded for this clonotype. The chain is built from TRBV6-1 and TRBJ2-3, with 10 bases fitting TRBD2. In germline, CDR1 is MNHNS, CDR2 SASEGT. The CDR3 loop spans 17 amino acids. V shed 1 base and J 5 bases; nucleotides not matched to a gene: 9. CDR3 DNA sequence: TGTGCCAGCAGTGAAGAAGCACCGGGACTAGCGATAGATACGCAGTATTTT. Its translation is CASSEEAPGLAIDTQYF.

Worth noting for this clonotype: As the CDR3 is not closed by the conserved phenylalanine or tryptophan, this likely results from a read error. V gene TRBV5-3 combines with J gene TRBJ2-1; weak D call: TRBD1 (6 bases). TRBV5-3 is sorted into the ORF group, with uncertain function. Trimming removed 8 bases from V and 4 bases from J, with 19 bases in between. This CDR3 has 15 residues. The CDR3, as DNA: TGTGCCAGCAGCCCGGACGTAGGGGGATACAATGAGCAGTTCTTA. Translating it yields CASSPDVGGYNEQFL.